These 16 T cell receptor beta chains originate from one sample sequenced in a study of PD-1 blockade in mismatch repair-deficient tumors. TCRdb's copy holds only in-frame clones and misses some; the assay was immunoSEQ multiplex PCR. The repertoire holds about 15,000 clones, with 70% to 85% as singletons. The sample's time point: roughly 9-day in vitro stimulation with candidate neoantigen peptide 5. Their specific antigens are unknown. The material sequenced was cells cultured in vitro, taken from a patient treated with pembrolizumab. The origin of the receptors is an adult with mismatch repair-deficient cancer.

The gene calls are TRBV7-9 and TRBJ2-5; D uncertain. The J call may be mistaken, given a closer DNA end match to TRBJ2-7. CDR1 SEHNR and CDR2 FQNEAQ come from the germline V gene (reference sequence). This CDR3 has 11 amino acids. This chain's CDR3 is CASAKGYEQYF. The CDR3 region has the DNA TGTGCCAGCGCCAAGGGCTACGAGCAGTACTTC.

J is TRBJ2-7 and V is TRBV9; no definite D call. CDR1 and CDR2 (germline): SGDLS, YYNGEE. This CDR3 region has 12 residues. With 4 bases removed from V and 5 bases from J, the gap between germline ends came to 10 bases. DNA of the CDR3: TGTGCCAGCAGCCCCGGCCCACACGAGCAGTACTTC. This codes for CASSPGPHEQYF.

The gene calls are TRBV4-2 and TRBJ1-2, with 7 bases fitting TRBD1. The CDR3 is made up of 16 amino acids. CDR1 is LGHNA, CDR2 YNFKEQ, per germline. The V segment lost 4 bases and the J segment 3 bases; nucleotides outside the gene matches: 11. CDR3 residues: CASSPLDRPGDYGYTF. The CDR3 coding sequence is TGTGCCAGCAGCCCACTGGACAGGCCGGGGGACTATGGCTACACCTTC.

V is TRBV14 and J is TRBJ2-6; D remains ambiguous. V lost 1 base and J lost 0, with 4 bases in between. Looked up from germline, CDR1 is SGHDN and CDR2 is FVKESK. CDR3 length: 15 residues. CDR3 nucleotides: TGTGCCAGCAGCCAAGGGGCCTCTGGGGCCAACGTCCTGACTTTC. It translates to CASSQGASGANVLTF.

The chain joins TRBV18 to TRBJ1-2; 12 bases fit TRBD1. In germline, CDR1 is KGHSH, CDR2 LQKENI. Trimming took 0 bases from V and 1 from J; bases not matched to a gene: 6. This CDR3 is built from 18 residues. The CDR3 DNA is TGTGCCAGCTCACCACCGGTGAGGGACAGGGGGCTTAACTATGGCTACACCTTC. This encodes CASSPPVRDRGLNYGYTF.

The gene calls are TRBV5-1 and TRBJ1-1; no firm D call. The CDR3 runs 11 residues. Germline CDR1 is SGHRS and CDR2 is YFSETQ. The V end was cut by 4 bases, the J end by 11 bases, with 12 bases between. CDR3 coding DNA: TGCGCCAGCAGCGACGGGTCTAGGGCTTTCTTT. As protein: CASSDGSRAFF.

The gene calls are TRBV2 and TRBJ2-1, with 7 bases lining up with TRBD2. There are 14 residues in the CDR3. The germline V gene encodes CDR1 SNHLY and CDR2 FYNNEI. J was trimmed by 4 bases and V by 7 bases; bases with no gene match: 7. In nucleotides, the CDR3 is TGTGCCAGCATGAGGGGCGGGAGTTACAATGAGCAGTTCTTC. Encoded protein: CASMRGGSYNEQFF.

CDR3 nucleotide sequence: TGTGCCAGCAGCTTAAAACCGGGACAGGGGACGAACACTGAAGCTTTCTTT. This gives the protein CASSLKPGQGTNTEAFF. The rearrangement uses TRBV11-3 and TRBJ1-1, with 10 bases that match TRBD1. The CDR3 is 17 residues long. Germline V gives CDR1 SGHNT, CDR2 YENEEA. V dropped 2 bases and J dropped 1; count of bases not matched to a gene: 7.

This clone was seen a few times. The chain employs TRBV6-4 and TRBJ2-1; 9 bases match TRBD2. The CDR3 length is 16 residues. With V trimmed by 4 bases and J by 4 bases, 8 bases remained unmatched. The germline CDR1 and CDR2 sequences are MRHNA and SNTAGT. The CDR3 nucleotides are TGTGCCAGCAGTGGAATTAGCGGGAGAGGTTACAATGAGCAGTTCTTC. This sequence encodes CASSGISGRGYNEQFF.

The CDR3 reads CASNQMGTGVDTQYF. CDR3 coding DNA: TGCGCCAGCAACCAAATGGGGACTGGCGTAGATACGCAGTATTTT. The rearrangement joins TRBV5-1 to TRBJ2-3; a weak D match, TRBD2 (6 bases). Germline values: CDR1 SGHRS, CDR2 YFSETQ. The ends were cut back, 6 bases at V and 5 bases at J, with 19 bases in the middle. The CDR3 extends over 15 amino acids.

The rearrangement uses TRBV18 and TRBJ2-7, with TRBD2 matching over 10 bases. Germline lookup yields CDR1 KGHSH and CDR2 LQKENI. J was trimmed by 6 bases and V by 0 bases; bases with no gene match: 11. This CDR3 region has 17 residues. CDR3 protein: CASSPPQAGGMVREQYF. In DNA form, the CDR3 reads TGTGCCAGCTCACCACCACAAGCGGGAGGGATGGTTCGCGAGCAGTACTTC.

The V and J genes are TRBV18 and TRBJ2-1, with 15 bases aligning to TRBD2. Germline V gene sequence: CDR1 KGHSH, CDR2 LQKENI. With V trimmed by 6 bases and J by 7 bases, 7 bases remained unmatched. This CDR3 comprises 16 residues. The CDR3 DNA follows: TGTGCCAGCTCCGAGGGACTAGCGGGAGGAGTGAATGAGCAGTTCTTC. Its translation: CASSEGLAGGVNEQFF.

This chain joins TRBV7-2 and TRBJ2-7; 13 positions match TRBD2. Germline values: CDR1 SGHTA, CDR2 FQGNSA. V shed 1 base and J 2 bases; nucleotides not matched to a gene: 11. The CDR3 totals 19 residues. CDR3 coding DNA: TGTGCCAGCAGCTTAGGAAGGGGGCCCGGACTAGCGGGAGCCTACGAGCAGTACTTC. Its protein product is CASSLGRGPGLAGAYEQYF.

The chain carries TRBV9 and TRBJ2-7; the match to TRBD2 covers 10 bases. CDR1 and CDR2 (germline): SGDLS, YYNGEE. V dropped 2 bases and J dropped 5; count of bases not matched to a gene: 10. This CDR3 region has 16 residues. CDR3 nucleotides: TGTGCCAGCAGCGTCGGCAGTGGAGCGGGAGGGGACGAGCAGTACTTC. This gives the protein CASSVGSGAGGDEQYF.

This chain joins TRBV12-5 and TRBJ2-3, with D possibly being TRBD2 (6 bases). Germline loops: CDR1 LGHNT, CDR2 FRNRAP. This CDR3 region has 14 residues. V was cut by 6 bases and J by 2 bases, with 12 bases left in between. The CDR3 sequence: CASGSSEDTDTQYF. The DNA of the CDR3 is TGTGCTAGTGGGTCTAGCGAGGACACAGATACGCAGTATTTT. Based on the CDR3 plus reference TRBV12-5 and TRBJ2-3, the full variable domain is DARVTQTPRHKVTEMGQEVTMRCQPILGHNTVFWYRQTMMQGLELLAYFRNRAPLDDSGMPKDRFSAEMPDATLATLKIQPSEPRDSAVYFCASGSSEDTDTQYFGPGTRLTVL.

The chain employs TRBV6-6 and TRBJ2-5, with D perhaps assigned TRBD1 or TRBD2 (5 bases each). Trimming cost V 5 bases and J 8 bases, with 12 bases left between them. Germline V gene sequence: CDR1 MNHNY, CDR2 SVGAGI (reference sequence). The CDR3 sequence is 12 residues long. CDR3 bases: TGTGCCAGCAGTCCCGGTGGGGGAACCCAGTACTTC. This translates into CASSPGGGTQYF.